This entry lists 12 T cell receptor beta chains sequenced from one sample in a study of T cell responses to AZD1222 COVID-19 vaccine. Clones were read by immunoSEQ multiplex PCR, and TCRdb kept only the in-frame ones, dropping some. This sample yields 95,000 to 150,000 clones, of which about 90% are seen a single time; about 5.3% belongs to the top ten. This specimen was peripheral blood, taken on day 0 of AZD1222 vaccination. The source is an adult in good health.

This chain connects TRBV4-2 to TRBJ1-2; no clear D. The length of the CDR3 is 16 residues. V gave up 1 base and J gave up 3 bases, with 15 bases separating them. Germline CDR1 LGHNA, CDR2 YNFKEQ. The CDR3 DNA reads as TGTGCCAGCAGCCAAGGGCTGTTCGCAGGCGACTATGGCTACACCTTC. Translated: CASSQGLFAGDYGYTF.

The chain employs TRBV30 and TRBJ1-1; D unclear. The germline V and J ends were trimmed by 2 bases and 2 bases, with 6 bases remaining between them. Germline assignment: CDR1 GTSNPN and CDR2 SVGIG (reference sequence). This CDR3 has 12 amino acids. The CDR3 protein is CAWSPRNTEAFF. As DNA, the CDR3 is TGTGCCTGGAGTCCCCGCAACACTGAAGCTTTCTTT.

V is TRBV21-1 and J is TRBJ2-7; the table's D call of TRBD1 was not tested on the DNA. TRBV21-1 is listed as a pseudogene. The CDR3 totals 17 residues. This CDR3 reads CASSKNGGQGTSYEQYF. Here the CDR3 DNA reads TGTGCCAGCAGCAAAAACGGGGGACAGGGGACCTCCTACGAGCAGTACTTC.

V gene TRBV6-5 combines with J gene TRBJ2-5, with D possibly matching TRBD1 (5 bases). Germline CDR1 reads MNHEY; CDR2 reads SVGAGI. Trimming took off 6 bases at V and 2 bases at J, with 10 bases between the two ends. The CDR3 is 13 residues long. In DNA form, the CDR3 reads TGTGCCAGCAGCTACACAGGACAAGAGACCCAGTACTTC. Protein product: CASSYTGQETQYF.

The chain uses TRBV20-1 and TRBJ2-1; D may be TRBD1 (6 bases). This CDR3 is built from 12 residues. The V end was cut by 3 bases, the J end by 8 bases, with 11 bases between. Germline V gene data show CDR1 as DFQATT and CDR2 as SNEGSKA (reference sequence). The CDR3 reads CSASYRDDEQFF. DNA for the CDR3: TGCAGTGCTAGTTACAGGGACGATGAGCAGTTCTTC.

The chain links TRBV28 to TRBJ2-7; D possibly uses TRBD1 or TRBD2 (5 bases each). This CDR3 spans 15 amino acids. The germline gives CDR1 MDHEN, CDR2 SYDVKM. The germline V and J ends were trimmed by 6 bases and 7 bases, with 22 bases remaining between them. The CDR3 spells CASRMMGTQSVEQYF. As DNA, the CDR3 is TGTGCCAGCAGGATGATGGGGACCCAGTCGGTAGAGCAGTACTTC.

The chain combines TRBV7-9 with TRBJ1-1; D ambiguous. V lost 5 bases to trimming and J lost 2 bases, with 9 bases between them. This CDR3 spans 13 amino acids. Germline CDR1 reads SEHNR; CDR2 reads FQNEAQ (reference sequence). DNA for the CDR3: TGTGCCAGCAGCCCCCCCGTTAACACTGAAGCTTTCTTT. This translates into CASSPPVNTEAFF.

This chain links TRBV30 with TRBJ1-6, with D possibly being TRBD1 (6 bases). V was pared by 5 bases and J by 7 bases, with 15 bases between. The CDR3 length is 14 residues. Germline CDR1 reads GTSNPN; CDR2 reads SVGIG (reference sequence). This CDR3 is CAWGSTGFNSPLHF. Written as DNA, the CDR3 is TGTGCCTGGGGATCAACAGGGTTCAATTCACCCCTCCACTTT.

The chain carries TRBV12-3 or TRBV12-4 and TRBJ1-6; D gene ambiguous. CDR3 length: 13 amino acids. The V end was cut by 1 base, the J end by 8 bases, with 6 bases between. The CDR3 loop reads CASSLVEDSPLHF. The CDR3 DNA is TGTGCCAGCAGTTTAGTAGAAGATTCACCCCTCCACTTT.

The V call is TRBV5-4, the J call TRBJ2-3; 7 bases fit TRBD2. The CDR3 has 14 amino acids. Trimming cost V 6 bases and J 1 base; bases outside gene matches: 5. CDR1 and CDR2 (germline): SGHNT, YYREEE (reference sequence). CDR3 region: CASTLGGGTDTQYF. The DNA of the CDR3 is TGTGCCAGCACCCTGGGAGGGGGCACAGATACGCAGTATTTT.

This clone was seen a few times. The chain combines TRBV5-6 with TRBJ1-5, with D possibly matching TRBD1 (6 bases). V lost 4 bases and J lost 5, with 16 bases in between. The V gene's germline CDR1 is SGHDT and CDR2 YYEEEE. This CDR3 is 15 amino acids long. The CDR3 loop reads CASSLRGGRDQPQHF. The CDR3 bases are TGTGCCAGCAGCCTCCGGGGGGGCCGGGATCAGCCCCAGCATTTT.

This clone was observed once. The gene calls are TRBV6-5 and TRBJ2-5, with D perhaps TRBD1 (7 bases). CDR1 is MNHEY, CDR2 SVGAGI, per germline. CDR3 length: 16 residues. V gave up 4 bases and J gave up 0 bases, with 15 bases separating them. CDR3 sequence reads: CASSSGDSAHQETQYF. CDR3 in DNA: TGTGCCAGCAGTTCGGGGGACAGCGCCCACCAAGAGACCCAGTACTTC.